The clone carrying this TCR beta chain was found many times. Its antigen is unknown. V was cut by 3 bases and J by 0 bases, with 14 bases left in between. The germline CDR1 and CDR2 sequences are ENHRY and SYGVKD. The CDR3 is made up of 16 amino acids. The entry originates in a study of T cell repertoires in cytomegalovirus infection. Across the whole study: Matching HLA type, along with CMV infection, was indicated by public TCR beta signatures. General study findings and limits: HLA-C-restricted, CMV-specific TCR beta clonotypes were dominant ex vivo.

From the reads, TCRdb called clonotypes with MiXCR, one entry per CDR3 protein. The table lists about 300,000 distinct CDR3 sequences, 9.6% of them singletons, with approximately 2.4% in the top ten. The TCR comes from a human donor in good health (CMV status not recorded). Some clones in this sample may be carry-over from other donors' samples. Input material: PBMCs. The chain combines TRBV10-3 with TRBJ2-5; maybe TRBD1 (6 bases). CDR3 loop: CAISDRGPLNQETQYF. CDR3 DNA: TGTGCCATCAGTGACAGGGGCCCTCTTAACCAAGAGACCCAGTACTTC.